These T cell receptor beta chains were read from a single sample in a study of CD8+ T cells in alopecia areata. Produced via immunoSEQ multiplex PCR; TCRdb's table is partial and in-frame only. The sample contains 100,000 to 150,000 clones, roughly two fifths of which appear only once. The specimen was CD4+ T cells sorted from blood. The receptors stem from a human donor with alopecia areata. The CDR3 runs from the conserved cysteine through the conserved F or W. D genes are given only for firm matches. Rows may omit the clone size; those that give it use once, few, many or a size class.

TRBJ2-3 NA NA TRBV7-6 TGTGCCAGCAGCCTCCTTGGGGGTACGCAGTATTTT CASSLLGGTQYF
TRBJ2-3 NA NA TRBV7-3 TGTGCCAGCAGTCAAGACTTGACAACGGATACGCAGTATTTT CASSQDLTTDTQYF
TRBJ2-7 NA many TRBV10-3 TGTGCCATCAGTGAGTCCGCCGGGCAGGTCTACGAGCAGTACTTC CAISESAGQVYEQYF
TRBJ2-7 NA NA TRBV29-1 TGCAGCGCTCCTAGGGGCCACGAGCAGTACTTC CSAPRGHEQYF
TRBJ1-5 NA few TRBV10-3 TGTGCCATCAGTGAGTCGAACGGGAACAATCAGCCCCAGCATTTT CAISESNGNNQPQHF
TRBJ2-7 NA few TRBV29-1 TGCAGCGTTGGTGAGAGCTCCTACGAGCAGTACTTC CSVGESSYEQYF
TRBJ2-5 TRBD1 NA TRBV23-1 TGCGCCAGCAGTCAATCGAGTACAGGGGTCCGGGAGACCCAGTACTTC CASSQSSTGVRETQYF
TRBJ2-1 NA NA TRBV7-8 TGTGCCAGCAGCCAAGAGACGAACTACAATGAGCAGTTCTTC CASSQETNYNEQFF
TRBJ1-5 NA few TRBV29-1 TGCAGCGCCCAAGCGGAGGGGGGAAGCAATCAGCCCCAGCATTTT CSAQAEGGSNQPQHF
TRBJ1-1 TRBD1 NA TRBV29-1 TGCAGCGTGGTGGACAGGGCTAAGAACACTGAAGCTTTCTTT CSVVDRAKNTEAFF
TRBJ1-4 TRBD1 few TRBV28 TGTGCCAGCAGACAGGGGGGTGAAAAACTGTTTTTT CASRQGGEKLFF
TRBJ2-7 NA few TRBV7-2 TGTGCCAGCAGTTTGGACATCTACGAGCAGTACTTC CASSLDIYEQYF
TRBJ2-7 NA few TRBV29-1 TGCAGCGCGGGTAGTTACAGGGACGAGCAGTACTTC CSAGSYRDEQYF
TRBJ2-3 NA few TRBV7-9 TGTGCCAGCAGCTTAGTGAGCACAGATACGCAGTATTTT CASSLVSTDTQYF
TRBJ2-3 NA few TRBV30 TGTGCCTGGAGTGTACAGGCAGATACGCAGTATTTT CAWSVQADTQYF
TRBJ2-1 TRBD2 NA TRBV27 TGTGCCAGCAGTTTATCCCTGCGGGGGAGCTCCTACAATGAGCAGTTCTTC CASSLSLRGSSYNEQFF
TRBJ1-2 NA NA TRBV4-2 TGTGCCAGCAGCCAGCCAGCGGCTGACTTTGACTATGGCTACACCTTC CASSQPAADFDYGYTF
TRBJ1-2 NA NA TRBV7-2 TGTGCCAGCAGCTTAGGGAGAGGCTATGGCTACACCTTC CASSLGRGYGYTF
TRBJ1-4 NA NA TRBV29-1 TGCAGCGTTGCGGGACCCCTCGCGGGACTGTTTTTT CSVAGPLAGLFF
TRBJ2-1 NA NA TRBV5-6 TGTGCCAGCAGCCCAGGGGGGACCTACAATGAGCAGTTCTTC CASSPGGTYNEQFF
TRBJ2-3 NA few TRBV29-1 TGCAGCGTTGAGCGGGGCACAGATACGCAGTATTTT CSVERGTDTQYF
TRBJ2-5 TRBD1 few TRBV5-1 TGCGCCAGCAGCCTAGGGACAGAAGAGACCCAGTACTTC CASSLGTEETQYF
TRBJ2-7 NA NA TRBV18 TGTGCCAGCTCATATCAGAACGAGCAGTACTTC CASSYQNEQYF
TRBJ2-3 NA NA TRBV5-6 TGTGCCAGCAGCCCAACCACAGATACGCAGTATTTT CASSPTTDTQYF
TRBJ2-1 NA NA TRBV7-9 TGTGCCAGCAGTCCAAGCTTACTACCCTACAATGAGCAGTTCTTC CASSPSLLPYNEQFF
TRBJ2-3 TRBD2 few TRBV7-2 TGTGCCAGCAGCCCAGCCGGGACTAGAAGCACAGATACGCAGTATTTT CASSPAGTRSTDTQYF
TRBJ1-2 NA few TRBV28 TGTGCCAGCAGTTTAAGCGGGGGAACCTATGGCTACACCTTC CASSLSGGTYGYTF
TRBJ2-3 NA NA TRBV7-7 TGTGCCAGCAGCTTAGGGGGGACTAGCACAGATACGCAGTATTTT CASSLGGTSTDTQYF
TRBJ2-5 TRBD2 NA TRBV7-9 TGTGCCAGCAGCTTAGCGTCGACTAGCGGGAGGGCCCAGTACTTC CASSLASTSGRAQYF
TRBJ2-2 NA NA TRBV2 TGTGCCAGCAGTGGGCCACCTCTAGGATCCGGGGAGCTGTTTTTT CASSGPPLGSGELFF
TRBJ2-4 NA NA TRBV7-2 TGTGCCAGCAGCTTAGTGCGGCAGGGGGGTGGCGCCAAAAACATTCAGTACTTC CASSLVRQGGGAKNIQYF
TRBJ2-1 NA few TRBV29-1 TGCAGCGTTTCGACCCGACTAGCAAGAGGGGGGGAGCAGTTCTTC CSVSTRLARGGEQFF
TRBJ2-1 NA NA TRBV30 TGTGCCGGGGGACGTCTAGGGACCTACAATGAGCAGTTCTTC CAGGRLGTYNEQFF
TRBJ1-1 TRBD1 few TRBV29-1 TGCAGCGTGGATAGTCAGGGGGCGCTTACTGAAGCTTTCTTT CSVDSQGALTEAFF
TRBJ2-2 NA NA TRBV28 TGTGCCAGCAGTGGAACTGTTACCGGGGAGCTGTTTTTT CASSGTVTGELFF
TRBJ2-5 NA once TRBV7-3 TGTGCCAGCAGCTTAAGCCACGGAGAGACCCAGTACTTC CASSLSHGETQYF
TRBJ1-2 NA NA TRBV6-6 TGTGCCAGCAGTTACTCCGAGGGCGGCTACACCTTC CASSYSEGGYTF
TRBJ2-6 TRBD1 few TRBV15 TGTGCCACCAGCAGTCCAAGGTCAGGGGGCTCTGGGGCCAACGTCCTGACTTTC CATSSPRSGGSGANVLTF
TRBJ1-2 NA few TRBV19 TGTGCCAGTAGTCGAGACTATGGCTACACCTTC CASSRDYGYTF
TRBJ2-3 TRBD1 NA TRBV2 TGTGCCAGCAGTGCAAACCTGGGACAGGCCCCGGATACGCAGTATTTT CASSANLGQAPDTQYF
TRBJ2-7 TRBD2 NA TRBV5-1 TGCGCCAGCAGCTTGGGCCTAGCGGGAGAACAGCGGCAGTACTTC CASSLGLAGEQRQYF
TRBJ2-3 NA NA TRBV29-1 TGCAGCGTTGCGGGGGCAGATACGCAGTATTTT CSVAGADTQYF
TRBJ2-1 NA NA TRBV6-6 TGTGCCAGCACCCCTGGGCTGTCAACCTACAATGAGCAGTTCTTC CASTPGLSTYNEQFF
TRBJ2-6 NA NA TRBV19 TGTGCCAGTACCGACGGACGTCTCTCTGGGGCCAACGTCCTGACTTTC CASTDGRLSGANVLTF
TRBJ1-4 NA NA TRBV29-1 TGCAGCGCAAGGGGGGCAACTAATGAAAAACTGTTTTTT CSARGATNEKLFF
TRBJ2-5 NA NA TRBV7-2 TGTGCCAGCAGCTTAGCGGGGTGGGGGGAGACCCAGTACTTC CASSLAGWGETQYF
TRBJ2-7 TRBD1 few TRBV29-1 TGCAGCGTTGAAGGACAGGGGACTTACTACGAGCAGTACTTC CSVEGQGTYYEQYF
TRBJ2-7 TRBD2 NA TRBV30 TGTGCCTGGAGTTCGGGGGGGCCCTACGAGCAGTACTTC CAWSSGGPYEQYF
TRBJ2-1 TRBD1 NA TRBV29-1 TGCAGCGCCGGTGACAGGGGGCTCGGAAATGAGCAGTTCTTC CSAGDRGLGNEQFF
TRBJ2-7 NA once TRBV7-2 TGTGCCAGCAGACCTTCCGGGACGGTCTCTGGCGAGCAGTACTTC CASRPSGTVSGEQYF
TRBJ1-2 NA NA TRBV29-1 TGCAGCGTTCCTAATCGGGGCCCCTATGGCTACACCTTC CSVPNRGPYGYTF